A single sample gave rise to the 9 T cell receptor beta chains below, sequenced in a study of blood T cell repertoires in COVID-19. This table comes from immunoSEQ multiplex PCR, and its TCRdb copy is limited to in-frame clones, with some not included. The sample includes about 240,000 clones, roughly 88% of them seen just once. Sequenced sample: peripheral blood. These receptors were taken from an elderly man with acute or convalescent COVID-19.

J is TRBJ1-2 and V is TRBV19, with 11 nucleotides matching TRBD1. CDR3 length equals 15 residues. Germline V gives CDR1 LNHDA, CDR2 SQIVND (reference sequence). V shed 5 bases, J shed 2 bases, and the junction held 4 bases outside the gene matches. CDR3 DNA sequence: TGTGCCAGTAGTGCGAGGACAGGGGGCAACTATGGCTACACCTTC. Protein product: CASSARTGGNYGYTF.

This chain joins TRBV7-6 and TRBJ2-2; D perhaps matches TRBD1 (6 bases). In germline, CDR1 is SGHVS, CDR2 FNYEAQ. This CDR3 has 18 amino acids. The ends were cut back, 1 base at V and 0 bases at J, with 15 bases in the middle. CDR3: CASSLGPGHPANTGELFF. CDR3 in DNA: TGTGCCAGCAGCTTAGGGCCGGGACACCCCGCGAACACCGGGGAGCTGTTTTTT.

The chain joins TRBV5-4 to TRBJ1-1; maybe TRBD1 (5 bases). The CDR3 covers 15 residues. The V and J ends lost 0 bases and 2 bases respectively, with 11 bases between them. CDR1 and CDR2 (germline): SGHNT, YYREEE (reference sequence). This chain's CDR3 is CASSLGGEFNTEAFF. CDR3 DNA: TGTGCCAGCAGCTTGGGGGGGGAATTCAACACTGAAGCTTTCTTT.

The V and J genes are TRBV4-3 and TRBJ2-7; perhaps TRBD1 as D (7 bases). This CDR3 is 16 amino acids long. V was trimmed by 0 bases and J by 0 bases, leaving 12 bases between them. Per the germline V gene, CDR1 is LGHNA and CDR2 is YSLEER. The CDR3 region has the DNA TGCGCCAGCAGCCAAGATCTGGAGGGGGCCTCCTACGAGCAGTACTTC. Translation gives CASSQDLEGASYEQYF.

This clone has ten or more counts. The chain carries TRBV3-1 (or the pseudogene TRBV3-2) and TRBJ1-1; the D gene is possibly TRBD1 (6 bases). This CDR3 has 15 residues. Trimming pared 4 bases from V and 0 bases from J, leaving 12 bases between. Germline V CDR1 and CDR2: LGHDT, YNNKEL (reference sequence). The CDR3 loop is CASSLQGGMNTEAFF. Here the CDR3 DNA reads TGTGCCAGCAGCCTACAGGGCGGCATGAACACTGAAGCTTTCTTT.

The chain has TRBV3-1 (or the pseudogene TRBV3-2) and TRBJ2-2; possible D gene TRBD1, 6 bases. CDR1 is LGHDT, CDR2 YNNKEL, per germline (reference sequence). The germline V and J ends were trimmed by 4 bases and 5 bases, with 11 bases remaining between them. The CDR3 contains 14 residues. In DNA form, the CDR3 reads TGTGCCAGCAGCCCGGATCAGGGGACCGGGGAGCTGTTTTTT. This gives the protein CASSPDQGTGELFF.

The J gene is TRBJ2-1, the V gene TRBV6-5; a weak D match, TRBD2 (5 bases). This CDR3 has 14 residues. CDR1 is MNHEY, CDR2 SVGAGI, per germline. V lost 4 bases and J lost 10, with 17 bases in between. Here the CDR3 reads CASSSDLAAGEQFF. CDR3 nucleotides: TGTGCCAGCAGTTCGGATCTAGCAGCCGGAGAGCAGTTCTTC.

This clone was counted a few times. The rearrangement joins TRBV5-1 to TRBJ2-7; 7 bases map to TRBD1. The CDR3 has 14 amino acids. J lost 6 bases, V lost 4 bases, and 10 bases had no gene match. Germline CDR1 and CDR2: SGHRS and YFSETQ. CDR3 nucleotides: TGCGCCAGCAGCCGACAGACAGGGACGGGCGAGCAGTACTTC. Encoded protein: CASSRQTGTGEQYF.

The V call is TRBV9, the J call TRBJ1-2; maybe TRBD1 (5 bases). In germline, CDR1 is SGDLS, CDR2 YYNGEE. V lost 1 base and J 6 bases, leaving 13 bases between the germline ends. This CDR3 has 14 residues. CDR3 region: CASSVSRQGDGYTF. For the CDR3, the DNA is TGTGCCAGCAGCGTATCTAGGCAGGGTGATGGCTACACCTTC.